The 8 T cell receptor beta chains reported below all come from one sample, sequenced in a study of metastatic and nonmetastatic thyroid tumors. With MiXCR, TCRdb called clones anew from the PCR reads. The profile covers about 69,000 clones, with 11% to 15% appearing a single time and approximately 7% taken by the ten largest. Patients had received no treatment of any kind before thyroid surgery. Sample: blood. The receptors derive from a male donor with papillary thyroid cancer or a benign thyroid nodule (not recorded which). Some clones in this sample may be carry-over from other donors' samples.

This clone was observed a handful of times. The CDR3 sequence is CASSFGGKTYEQYF. The CDR3 DNA is TGTGCCAGCAGTTTCGGGGGGAAAACCTACGAGCAGTACTTC. The J gene is TRBJ2-7, the V gene TRBV12-3 or TRBV12-4, with 7 bases lining up with TRBD2. CDR3 length equals 14 residues. The V and J ends lost 3 bases and 2 bases, in that order; junction bases with no gene match: 4.

This clone was seen repeatedly, ten times or more. The chain uses TRBV19 and TRBJ1-2; 7 nucleotides align to TRBD1. CDR3 length: 13 amino acids. The germline V gene has CDR1 LNHDA and CDR2 SQIVND (reference sequence). The ends lost 8 bases at V and 3 bases at J; junction bases unmatched: 6. The CDR3 region has the DNA TGTGCCAGTGGGAGCGACAGGGACTATGGCTACACCTTC. Translated, it gives CASGSDRDYGYTF.

This clone was recorded a few times. Being one base from a much bigger clone, this may be a read error. CDR3 region: CASRSLRGPVAGYTF. The CDR3 DNA reads TGTGCCAGCAGATCCCTAAGGGGACCGGTTGCTGGCTACACCTTC. This sequence joins TRBV6-2 or TRBV6-3 and TRBJ1-2; D perhaps matches TRBD1 (5 bases). The ends were cut back, 6 bases at V and 7 bases at J, with 21 bases in the middle. In germline, CDR1 is MNHEY, CDR2 SVGEGT. The CDR3 has 15 residues.

This clone was detected ten times or more. The chain uses TRBV7-3 and TRBJ2-3, with D unresolved. Deletions cut 2 bases from V and 2 bases from J, with 11 bases between. The CDR3 sequence is 15 residues long. Per the germline V gene, CDR1 is SGHTA and CDR2 is FQGTGA. The CDR3: CASSLLLSATDTQYF. Here the CDR3 DNA reads TGTGCCAGCAGCTTACTTCTTTCGGCCACAGATACGCAGTATTTT. The entire variable domain, with the rest obtained from reference TRBV7-3 and TRBJ2-3, is as follows: GAGVSQTPSNKVTEKGKYVELRCDPISGHTALYWYRQSLGQGPEFLIYFQGTGAADDSGLPNDRFFAVRPEGSVSTLKIQRTERGDSAVYLCASSLLLSATDTQYFGPGTRLTVL.

On this clone: One junction end does not reproduce the germline sequence, and a read error may be involved. The chain couples TRBV5-5 to TRBJ2-2; TRBD2 is a possible D gene (5 bases). CDR3 length equals 15 residues. Germline-derived CDR1 and CDR2 are SGHKS and YYEKEE (reference sequence). Written as DNA, the CDR3 is TGTTCCAGCAGCTTGGCGGCAGTGGAGGCCGGGGAGCTGTTTTTT. The encoded protein is CSSSLAAVEAGELFF.

The chain has TRBV6-1 and TRBJ2-2; a possible D gene is TRBD1 (8 bases). With 6 bases removed from V and 11 bases from J, the gap between germline ends came to 22 bases. The CDR3 length is 15 residues. Germline V CDR1 and CDR2: MNHNS, SASEGT. Here the CDR3 DNA reads TGTGCCAGCAGGAACAGGGGGGGACCCGCCTGTGAGCTGTTTTTT. It codes for CASRNRGGPACELFF.

This clone was seen repeatedly, ten times or more. The J gene is TRBJ2-1, the V gene TRBV18; D remains ambiguous. Germline V CDR1 and CDR2: KGHSH, LQKENI. The germline V and J ends were trimmed by 6 bases and 0 bases, with 12 bases remaining between them. This CDR3 has 15 amino acids. The CDR3 here is CASSLDLDSYNEQFF. The CDR3 DNA follows: TGTGCCAGCTCTTTGGACCTGGACTCCTACAATGAGCAGTTCTTC.

This clone showed up many times. The chain joins TRBV20-1 to TRBJ2-1; TRBD2 matches at 9 bases. The junction had 4 bases not matched to a gene; V was cut back by 2 bases and J by 5 bases. Germline CDR1 and CDR2: DFQATT and SNEGSKA (reference sequence). This CDR3 spans 14 amino acids. CDR3 nucleotide sequence: TGCAGTGCTAGACTAGCGGGACAACACAATGAGCAGTTCTTC. This codes for CSARLAGQHNEQFF.